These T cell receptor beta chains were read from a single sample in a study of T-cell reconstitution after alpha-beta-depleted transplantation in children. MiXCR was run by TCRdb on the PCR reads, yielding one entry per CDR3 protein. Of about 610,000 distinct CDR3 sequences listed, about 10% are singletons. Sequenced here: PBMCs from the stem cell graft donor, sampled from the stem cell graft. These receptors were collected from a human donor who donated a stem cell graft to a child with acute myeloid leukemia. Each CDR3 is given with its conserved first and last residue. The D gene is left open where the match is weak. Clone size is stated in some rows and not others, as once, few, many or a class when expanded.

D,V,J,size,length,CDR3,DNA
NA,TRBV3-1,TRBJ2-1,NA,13,CASSHAQGAEQFF,TGTGCCAGCAGCCATGCACAGGGCGCTGAGCAGTTCTTC
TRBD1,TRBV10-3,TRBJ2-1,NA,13,CAISLDRENERFF,TGTGCCATCAGCCTGGACAGGGAGAATGAGCGGTTCTTC
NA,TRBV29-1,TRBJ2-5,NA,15,CSVGGLTDPQETQYF,TGCAGCGTCGGGGGCTTGACAGATCCACAAGAGACCCAGTACTTC
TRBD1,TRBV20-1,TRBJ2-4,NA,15,CSARVGQGAGNIQYF,TGCAGTGCTAGAGTTGGACAGGGGGCCGGAAACATTCAGTACTTC
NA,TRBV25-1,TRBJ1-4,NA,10,CASRWGKLFF,TGTGCCAGCCGATGGGGAAAACTGTTTTTT
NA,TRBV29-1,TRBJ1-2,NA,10,CSALGTGYTF,TGCAGCGCGCTAGGAACCGGCTACACCTTC
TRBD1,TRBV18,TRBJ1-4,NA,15,CASSSGQGRNEKLFF,TGTGCCAGCTCCAGCGGACAGGGGAGAAATGAAAAACTGTTTTTT
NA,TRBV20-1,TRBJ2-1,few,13,CSGEAASYNEQFF,TGCAGTGGCGAAGCCGCGTCCTACAATGAGCAGTTCTTC
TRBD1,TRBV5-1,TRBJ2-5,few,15,CASSTLDRDQETQYF,TGCGCCAGCAGCACTCTGGACAGGGACCAAGAGACCCAGTACTTC
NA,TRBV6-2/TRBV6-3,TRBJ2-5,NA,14,CASSYLPAEETQYF,TGTGCCAGCAGTTACCTCCCAGCAGAAGAGACCCAGTACTTC
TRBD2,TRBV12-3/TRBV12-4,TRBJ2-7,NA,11,CASSAGGGQYF,TGTGCCAGCAGCGCCGGGGGGGGGCAGTACTTC
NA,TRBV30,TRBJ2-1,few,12,CAWSVPRGEQFF,TGTGCCTGGAGTGTACCCCGAGGTGAGCAGTTCTTC
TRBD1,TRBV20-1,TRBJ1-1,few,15,CSARGTGVNLWEAFF,TGCAGTGCCCGCGGGACAGGTGTTAATTTGTGGGAAGCTTTCTTT
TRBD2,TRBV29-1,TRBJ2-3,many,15,CSVYGLAASTDTQYF,TGCAGCGTTTACGGACTAGCGGCTAGCACAGATACGCAGTATTTT
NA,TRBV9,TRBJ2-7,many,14,CASSVGLGPGEQYF,TGTGCCAGCAGCGTAGGACTAGGGCCGGGCGAGCAGTACTTC
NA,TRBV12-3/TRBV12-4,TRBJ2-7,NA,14,CASSASISSYEQYF,TGTGCCAGCAGTGCGTCTATAAGCTCCTACGAGCAGTACTTC
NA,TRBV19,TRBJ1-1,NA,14,CASRTGRTNTEAFF,TGTGCCAGTAGGACCGGACGGACGAACACTGAAGCTTTCTTT
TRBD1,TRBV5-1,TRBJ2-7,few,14,CASSGTAPSYEQYF,TGCGCCAGCAGCGGGACAGCGCCCTCCTACGAGCAGTACTTC
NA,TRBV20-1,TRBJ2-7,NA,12,CSASKQDYEQYF,TGCAGTGCTAGTAAACAGGACTACGAGCAGTACTTC
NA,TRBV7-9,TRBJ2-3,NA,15,CASSPSRGGTDTQYF,TGTGCCAGCAGCCCCAGTAGGGGAGGCACAGATACGCAGTATTTT
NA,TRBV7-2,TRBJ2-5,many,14,CASSFQGGAETQYF,TGTGCCAGCAGCTTCCAGGGGGGGGCAGAGACCCAGTACTTC
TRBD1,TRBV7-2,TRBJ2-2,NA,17,CASSRADRGRGVGELFF,TGTGCCAGCAGTCGAGCCGACAGGGGGCGCGGGGTCGGGGAGCTGTTTTTT
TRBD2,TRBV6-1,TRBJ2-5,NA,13,CASSSGGHGTQYF,TGTGCCAGCAGCTCGGGGGGGCATGGGACCCAGTACTTC
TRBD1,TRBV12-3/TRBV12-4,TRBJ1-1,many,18,CASIARDREKALPTEAFF,TGTGCCAGCATCGCAAGGGACAGGGAAAAGGCACTACCAACTGAAGCTTTCTTT
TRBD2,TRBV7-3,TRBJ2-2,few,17,CASSSKLAGENTGELFF,TGTGCCAGCAGCTCAAAACTAGCGGGAGAGAACACCGGGGAGCTGTTTTTT
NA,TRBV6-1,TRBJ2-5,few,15,CASSPPAAGQETQYF,TGTGCCAGCAGTCCCCCGGCGGCAGGGCAAGAGACCCAGTACTTC
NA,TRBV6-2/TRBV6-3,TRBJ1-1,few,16,CASTSMVRDYDTEAFF,TGTGCCAGCACCTCAATGGTCAGGGATTATGACACTGAAGCTTTCTTT
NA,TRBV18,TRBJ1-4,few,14,CASSPQGFDEKLFF,TGTGCCAGCTCACCGCAAGGGTTCGATGAAAAACTGTTTTTT
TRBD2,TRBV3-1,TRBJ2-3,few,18,CASSPSSGLAVRTDTQYF,TGTGCCAGCAGCCCATCTTCGGGACTAGCGGTGCGCACAGATACGCAGTATTTT
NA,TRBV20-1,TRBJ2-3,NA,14,CSAGTPLETDTQYF,TGCAGTGCCGGGACCCCCCTGGAGACAGATACGCAGTATTTT
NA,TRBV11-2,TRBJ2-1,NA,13,CASSQRRGNEQFF,TGTGCCAGCAGCCAGAGGAGGGGGAATGAGCAGTTCTTC
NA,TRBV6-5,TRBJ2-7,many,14,CASSYSMGGLEQYF,TGTGCCAGCAGTTACTCGATGGGGGGCCTGGAGCAGTACTTC
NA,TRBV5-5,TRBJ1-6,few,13,CASSLKNNSPLHF,TGTGCCAGCAGCCTCAAAAATAATTCACCCCTCCACTTT
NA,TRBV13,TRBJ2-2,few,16,CASSPSPGHYTGELFF,TGTGCCAGCAGCCCGTCCCCGGGACACTACACCGGGGAGCTGTTTTTT
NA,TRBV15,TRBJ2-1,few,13,CATSRGQYNEQFF,TGTGCCACCAGCAGAGGCCAATACAATGAGCAGTTCTTC
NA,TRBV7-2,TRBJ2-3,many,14,CASSPDGRTDTQYF,TGTGCCAGCAGCCCGGATGGACGGACAGATACGCAGTATTTT
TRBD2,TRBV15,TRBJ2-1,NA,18,CATSTSKGGLAGGKEQFF,TGTGCCACCAGCACCAGCAAGGGCGGACTAGCGGGAGGGAAAGAGCAGTTCTTC
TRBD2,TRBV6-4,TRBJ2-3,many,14,CASSGTSGTDTQYF,TGTGCCAGCAGTGGGACTAGCGGCACAGATACGCAGTATTTT
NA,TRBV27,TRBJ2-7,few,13,CASSSPRGHEQYF,TGTGCCAGCAGTTCCCCCCGCGGCCACGAGCAGTACTTC
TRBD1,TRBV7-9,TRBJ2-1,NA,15,CASSLGDRRYNEQFF,TGTGCCAGCAGCTTGGGGGACAGGCGATACAATGAGCAGTTCTTC
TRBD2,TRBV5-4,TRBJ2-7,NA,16,CASSSRTSGPSYEQYF,TGTGCCAGCAGCTCCCGGACTAGCGGGCCCTCCTACGAGCAGTACTTC
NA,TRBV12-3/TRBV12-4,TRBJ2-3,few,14,CASREGRFTDTQYF,TGTGCCAGCAGAGAGGGACGGTTCACAGATACGCAGTATTTT
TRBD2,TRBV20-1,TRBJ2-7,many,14,CSARTSGPTYEQYF,TGCAGTGCGAGGACTAGCGGGCCTACCTACGAGCAGTACTTC
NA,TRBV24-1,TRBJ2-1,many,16,CATSDPTRAAINEQFF,TGTGCCACCAGTGATCCCACAAGGGCGGCGATCAATGAGCAGTTCTTC
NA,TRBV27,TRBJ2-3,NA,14,CASSWQDRADTQYF,TGTGCCAGCAGTTGGCAAGATCGGGCAGATACGCAGTATTTT
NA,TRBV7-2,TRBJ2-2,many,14,CASSLTQGTGELFF,TGTGCCAGCAGCTTGACTCAGGGGACCGGGGAGCTGTTTTTT
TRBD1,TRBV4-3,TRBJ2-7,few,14,CASSPDTGGYEQYF,TGCGCCAGCAGCCCGGATACAGGGGGATACGAGCAGTACTTC
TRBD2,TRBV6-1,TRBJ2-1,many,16,CASTYGASGRGNEQFF,TGTGCCAGCACCTACGGGGCTAGCGGGAGGGGAAATGAGCAGTTCTTC
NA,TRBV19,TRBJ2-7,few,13,CASSSGFPYEQYF,TGTGCCAGTAGTAGCGGTTTCCCCTACGAGCAGTACTTC
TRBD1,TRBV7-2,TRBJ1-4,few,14,CASSPRQGGEKLFF,TGTGCCAGCAGCCCCCGACAGGGAGGTGAAAAACTGTTTTTT
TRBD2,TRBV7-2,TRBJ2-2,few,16,CASSSRGSGRSGELFF,TGTGCCAGCAGCTCCCGTGGTAGCGGGAGGTCCGGGGAGCTGTTTTTT
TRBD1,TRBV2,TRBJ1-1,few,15,CASSESWTGRGEAFF,TGTGCCAGCAGTGAATCATGGACAGGGAGGGGCGAGGCTTTCTTT
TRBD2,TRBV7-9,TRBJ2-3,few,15,CASSFPTSGTDTQYF,TGTGCCAGCAGCTTCCCTACTAGCGGCACAGATACGCAGTATTTT
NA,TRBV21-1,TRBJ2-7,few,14,CASSKLEGVNEQYF,TGTGCCAGCAGCAAACTGGAGGGGGTGAACGAGCAGTACTTC
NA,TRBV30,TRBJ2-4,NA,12,CAWSLQTNIQYF,TGTGCCTGGAGTTTACAGACAAACATTCAGTACTTC
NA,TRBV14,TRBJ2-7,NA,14,CASSQGRGPYEQYF,TGTGCCAGCAGCCAAGGGAGGGGGCCCTACGAGCAGTACTTC
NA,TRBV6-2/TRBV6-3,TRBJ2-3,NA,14,CASSDTAPTDTQYF,TGTGCCAGCAGCGACACTGCTCCCACAGATACGCAGTATTTT
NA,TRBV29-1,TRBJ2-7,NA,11,CSVGREYEQYF,TGCAGCGTTGGCCGGGAATACGAGCAGTACTTC
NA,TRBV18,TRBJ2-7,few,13,CASSPGTVAEQYF,TGTGCCAGCTCACCAGGCACAGTAGCCGAGCAGTACTTC
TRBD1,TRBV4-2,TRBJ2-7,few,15,CASRIEQGASYEQYF,TGTGCCAGCAGAATCGAACAGGGGGCTTCCTACGAGCAGTACTTC